The present T cell receptor beta chain was sequenced within a study of CD8 T cells in Susac syndrome. It was with random hexamers that about 0.45 to 1 ug RNA was reverse transcribed. Amplification of TCR beta CDR3 spanned 54 Vbeta and 13 Jbeta via immunoSEQ multiplex PCR. MiXCR, applied by TCRdb to the immunoSEQ multiplex PCR reads, yields one record per CDR3 protein. The table has 200,000 to 300,000 distinct CDR3 sequences, 93% seen once. Germline V gene data show CDR1 as SQVTM and CDR2 as ANQGSEA. Trimming cost V 6 bases and J 4 bases, with 12 bases left between them. The CDR3 has 12 residues. General study findings and limits: As the study acknowledged, the number of individuals in its TCR sequencing and HLA analysis was relatively small.

A word on this clonotype: Its antigen is unidentified.

CD8+ and CD4+ T cells from blood underwent TCR beta sequencing. Both CD4+ and CD8+ T cells were negatively isolated, and TEMRA cells underwent FACS enrichment. This chain joins TRBV29-1 and TRBJ1-2; tentative D call: TRBD1 (6 bases). This TCR came from a human donor with multiple sclerosis. Source material: CD4+ T cells from PBMCs. Here the CDR3 DNA reads TGCAGCGTGAGGGGGGGCGCCTATGGCTACACCTTC. Amino acid sequence: CSVRGGAYGYTF.